Listed here are 21 T cell receptor beta chains from one sample, sequenced in a study of T cell responses to AZD1222 COVID-19 vaccine. Libraries were prepared by immunoSEQ multiplex PCR; TCRdb keeps only in-frame clonotypes and omits some of them. The sample has 85,000 to 100,000 clones, roughly 91% seen once. Sequenced here: peripheral blood, sampled 28 days after the second AZD1222 dose. The receptor set was obtained from an adult who received the AZD1222 COVID-19 vaccine.

The rearrangement links TRBV3-1 (or the pseudogene TRBV3-2) to TRBJ2-4, with D possibly TRBD2 on 5 matching bases. Per the germline V gene, CDR1 is LGHDT and CDR2 is YNNKEL (reference sequence). This CDR3 is built from 12 residues. Trimming took 4 bases from V and 8 from J, leaving 9 bases between them. CDR3 sequence (DNA): TGTGCCAGCAGCCCCCCCGGGGACATTCAGTACTTC. It specifies CASSPPGDIQYF.

The CDR3 sequence is CASSPSQSSTDTQYF. The CDR3 nucleotides read TGTGCCAGCTCACCAAGCCAGTCCAGCACAGATACGCAGTATTTT. This chain links TRBV18 with TRBJ2-3, with D unresolved. This CDR3 contains 15 residues. CDR1 is KGHSH, CDR2 LQKENI, per germline. V was pared by 2 bases and J by 0 bases, with 9 bases between.

V is TRBV3-1 (or the pseudogene TRBV3-2) and J is TRBJ1-2; D is ambiguous. V was cut by 0 bases and J by 4 bases, with 12 bases left in between. CDR3 length: 15 amino acids. The V gene's germline CDR1 is LGHDT and CDR2 YNNKEL (reference sequence). The CDR3 protein is CASSQDGGRTYGYTF. Here the CDR3 DNA reads TGTGCCAGCAGCCAAGATGGAGGCAGGACCTATGGCTACACCTTC.

The J gene is TRBJ1-5, the V gene TRBV3-1 (or the pseudogene TRBV3-2); D gene unclear. The V gene lost 3 bases and the J gene lost 0 bases, with 9 bases spanning the gap. Germline CDR1 reads LGHDT; CDR2 reads YNNKEL (reference sequence). The CDR3 totals 15 residues. CDR3 region: CASSQGRISNQPQHF. CDR3 coding DNA: TGTGCCAGCAGCCAGGGCAGAATTAGCAATCAGCCCCAGCATTTT.

The V and J genes are TRBV5-1 and TRBJ1-1; maybe TRBD1 (5 bases). V was clipped by 4 bases and J by 1 base, with 11 bases between them. The CDR3 covers 14 residues. Germline values: CDR1 SGHRS, CDR2 YFSETQ. The CDR3 reads CASSPGRANTEAFF. CDR3 in DNA: TGCGCCAGCAGCCCGGGACGGGCGAACACTGAAGCTTTCTTT.

The chain uses TRBV6-5 and TRBJ1-2; unclear D gene. Germline assignment: CDR1 MNHEY and CDR2 SVGAGI. The germline V and J ends were trimmed by 0 bases and 2 bases, with 10 bases remaining between them. The CDR3 is 15 residues long. CDR3 nucleotide sequence: TGTGCCAGCAGTTACTCAACGAACGGGAACTATGGCTACACCTTC. Protein product: CASSYSTNGNYGYTF.

This chain links TRBV11-2 with TRBJ2-1; D is perhaps TRBD1 or TRBD2 (6 bases each). The CDR3 runs 17 residues. The germline V and J ends were trimmed by 1 base and 0 bases, with 13 bases remaining between them. The germline V gene has CDR1 SGHAT and CDR2 FQNNGV. DNA of the CDR3: TGTGCCAGCAGCTTAGGGGTAGGGGGGAGCTCCTACAATGAGCAGTTCTTC. Translated, it gives CASSLGVGGSSYNEQFF.

The chain links TRBV7-9 to TRBJ2-3; D is possibly TRBD2 (6 bases). The CDR3 totals 16 residues. Germline assignment: CDR1 SEHNR and CDR2 FQNEAQ (reference sequence). Trimming shortened V by 6 bases and J by 4 bases, and 20 bases separated the two germline ends. Written as DNA, the CDR3 is TGTGCCAGCAGACGCCGTGGCGGGACCCAGCCAGATACGCAGTATTTT. Translation: CASRRRGGTQPDTQYF.

The chain is built from TRBV5-1 and TRBJ1-2; D is perhaps TRBD1 (5 bases). CDR1 and CDR2 (germline): SGHRS, YFSETQ. Trimming cost V 0 bases and J 3 bases, with 9 bases left between them. This CDR3 contains 14 residues. CDR3 residues: CASSLGGADYGYTF. CDR3 coding DNA: TGCGCCAGCAGCTTGGGGGGCGCGGACTATGGCTACACCTTC.

The V call is TRBV19, the J call TRBJ1-5; 8 nucleotides agree with TRBD1. The CDR3 covers 15 residues. The J segment lost 1 base and the V segment lost 5 bases, leaving 4 bases of the junction unmatched. Per germline, CDR1 LNHDA and CDR2 SQIVND (reference sequence). The CDR3 DNA sequence: TGTGCCAGTAGTTACCGGGACAGGAGCAATCAGCCCCAGCATTTT. Its protein is CASSYRDRSNQPQHF.

This chain connects TRBV7-2 to TRBJ2-7; tentatively, D is TRBD1 (5 bases). Germline-derived CDR1 and CDR2 are SGHTA and FQGNSA. V was cut by 1 base and J by 1 base, with 14 bases left in between. CDR3 length equals 16 residues. DNA for the CDR3: TGTGCCAGCAGCTTAGGGACACCAACCAATTCCTACGAGCAGTACTTC. As protein: CASSLGTPTNSYEQYF.

V and J are TRBV5-4 and TRBJ2-2; 9 nucleotides match TRBD1. CDR1 and CDR2 from the germline V gene are SGHNT and YYREEE (reference sequence). V lost 1 base and J lost 6; bases outside the gene matches: 7. The CDR3 contains 16 residues. The CDR3 nucleotides read TGTGCCAGCAGCTTGCGCACAGGGGGCCGGCCCGGGGAGCTGTTTTTT. Protein sequence: CASSLRTGGRPGELFF.

J is TRBJ1-6 and V is TRBV5-1, with unresolved D. The CDR3 extends over 14 amino acids. Germline CDR1 SGHRS, CDR2 YFSETQ. V lost 1 base and J 8 bases, leaving 10 bases between the germline ends. The DNA of the CDR3 is TGCGCCAGCAGCTTGACAGACCGGGATTCACCCCTCCACTTT. Translation: CASSLTDRDSPLHF.

V gene TRBV5-5 combines with J gene TRBJ1-3; tentatively, D is TRBD1 (5 bases). V was clipped by 0 bases and J by 4 bases, with 14 bases between them. CDR1 SGHKS and CDR2 YYEKEE come from the germline V gene (reference sequence). This CDR3 has 16 amino acids. For the CDR3, the DNA is TGTGCCAGCAGCTTGGCCGACAGAACGTGGGGAAACACCATATATTTT. It encodes CASSLADRTWGNTIYF.

This clone came up a few times. The rearrangement joins TRBV2 to TRBJ2-1, with a tentative D call TRBD2 (7 bases). This CDR3 contains 14 residues. Germline values: CDR1 SNHLY, CDR2 FYNNEI. The V end was cut by 7 bases, the J end by 7 bases, with 17 bases between. DNA of the CDR3: TGTGCCAGCAAAGGAGGGGGGGCAGGGAATGAGCAGTTCTTC. Protein product: CASKGGGAGNEQFF. The full variable domain, its missing parts supplied by reference TRBV2 and TRBJ2-1, is EPEVTQTPSHQVTQMGQEVILRCVPISNHLYFYWYRQILGQKVEFLVSFYNNEISEKSEIFDDQFSVERPDGSNFTLKIRSTKLEDSAMYFCASKGGGAGNEQFFGPGTRLTVL.

The J gene is TRBJ2-7, the V gene TRBV2, with D perhaps TRBD1 (6 bases). Germline V CDR1 and CDR2: SNHLY, FYNNEI. There are 14 residues in the CDR3. V gave up 6 bases and J gave up 3 bases, with 15 bases separating them. CDR3 loop: CASSRDRLGYEQYF. The CDR3 nucleotides read TGTGCCAGCAGCCGCGACAGGTTAGGCTACGAGCAGTACTTC.

The chain carries TRBV7-9 and TRBJ2-7; TRBD2 might be the D (6 bases). Trimming took off 2 bases at V and 6 bases at J, with 14 bases between the two ends. Germline CDR1 is SEHNR and CDR2 is FQNEAQ (reference sequence). The CDR3 extends over 14 amino acids. CDR3 protein: CASSLNGGAGEQYF. CDR3 DNA: TGTGCCAGCAGCTTAAACGGGGGAGCAGGCGAGCAGTACTTC.

J is TRBJ1-2 and V is TRBV2; the D gene is possibly TRBD1 (5 bases). The germline V gene has CDR1 SNHLY and CDR2 FYNNEI. The germline V and J ends were trimmed by 6 bases and 7 bases, with 21 bases remaining between them. This CDR3 spans 15 amino acids. CDR3 DNA: TGTGCCAGCAGCGAAATAGCAGGGAGCAGTTCTGGCTACACCTTC. This gives the protein CASSEIAGSSSGYTF.

The CDR3 region has the DNA TGTGCCAGCAGGAAACCCGACCAACACCCCCCGGGGGAGCAGTTCTTC. Its protein product is CASRKPDQHPPGEQFF. The rearrangement joins TRBV21-1 to TRBJ2-1; TRBD2, the D gene given by the table, was not confirmed from the DNA. TRBV21-1 is a known pseudogene. The CDR3 extends over 16 amino acids.

The rearrangement links TRBV6-5 to TRBJ1-3, with D possibly matching TRBD1 (5 bases). V shed 0 bases and J shed 0 bases, with 6 bases lying between them. Looked up from germline, CDR1 is MNHEY and CDR2 is SVGAGI. The CDR3 sequence is 15 residues long. Written as DNA, the CDR3 is TGTGCCAGCAGTTACTCGGGGGGCTCTGGAAACACCATATATTTT. It encodes CASSYSGGSGNTIYF.

The gene calls are TRBV12-3 or TRBV12-4 and TRBJ1-1, with a tentative D call TRBD1 (6 bases). The CDR3 extends over 13 amino acids. The ends were cut back, 1 base at V and 4 bases at J, with 7 bases in the middle. The CDR3 DNA follows: TGTGCCAGCAGTTTAGTGGGGGCCACTGAAGCTTTCTTT. As protein: CASSLVGATEAFF.